This note documents a single T cell receptor beta chain sequence. The specificity of this receptor is unknown. Within one base of it there is no much larger clone, and no base qualities were kept. Libraries were constructed by 5' RACE. Sequencing was carried out with an Illumina HiSeq 2500. The second PCR ran for roughly 6 to 11 cycles and used a J-beta primer mix along with a sample-barcoded 5' primer. Each TCR beta cDNA molecule received a unique molecular identifier from a template-switch 5' adaptor carrying 12 random nucleotides. Each sample yielded at least 2.5 million CDR3-containing paired-end reads. First-strand cDNA was synthesized from all RNA with the Mint cDNA synthesis kit, primed by a TRBC-specific oligonucleotide. Following uracil-DNA glycosylase treatment, a first 18-cycle PCR with universal primers M1SS and BC2_uni_R was performed on all cDNA. Under the source paper's analysis protocol: For normalization, 1 million high-quality reads were randomly selected from each sample, with every read carrying a distinct molecular identifier. Instead of being binned into consensus sequences, reads that shared molecular identifiers were thrown out. CDR3 identification, clonotype clustering and error correction used MiTCR with a Q25 quality threshold and the strictest error-elimination algorithm. A nonparametric unseen species model with Euler transformation was used to estimate lower-bound total TCR beta diversity. Clones were called with MiXCR by TCRdb after fastp trimmed the public reads at Q25, and only in-frame beta chains were retained. Every distinct CDR3 protein forms one entry, paired with its most common genes and DNA. The V and J calls follow TCRdb's processing rather than the paper's. The sample table lists 1.5 million to 2 million distinct CDR3 sequences, just under 50% of them with a count of one. The ten largest account for 2.1% of the sample.

Systemically healthy Caucasian individuals from Russia, around 39 in total and aged roughly 6 to 100 years, were included as donors. Around 10 milliliters of peripheral blood were collected from each donor into EDTA-treated Vacutainer tubes. Ficoll-Paque density-gradient centrifugation was used to isolate PBMCs, with at least 7 million obtained per sample. Total RNA was extracted from PBMCs with Trizol reagent, with at least 6 micrograms obtained per sample. For every donor, an aliquot of PBMCs went through flow cytometry to measure the percentages of naive CD45RAhigh/CD27high T cells. The entry originates in a study of blood T cells in healthy people across ages (dated by TCRdb to 2013 to 2016). Turning to the overall study: In model experiments, template switching captured about one uniquely barcoded TCR beta cDNA molecule for every two T cells. Age-related changes in TCR beta repertoire diversity were measured in the study by deep sequencing normalized with unique cDNA molecular identifiers. Donors were grouped into four age groups: young (average approximately 16 years), middle-aged (39), aged (around 62) and long-lived (about 90). To avoid experimental bias, donors of different ages were distributed randomly across sequencing lanes. The study analyzed two additional independent replicas of 1 million unique cDNA reads from the same blood draw for two donors, one aged 18 to 30 and one aged 80 or older. The study at large found these results: Observed TCR beta diversity correlated strongly with the percentage of naive T cells measured by flow cytometry. The CMV infection status of donors was not known, potentially confounding age-related changes in expanded clonotypes. Because profiling used bulk unsorted PBMCs, naive and antigen-experienced compartments could not be compared conclusively. Estimates of total diversity based on one million sequenced T cells were regarded as lower bounds and as underestimates. Compared with the aged group, the long-lived group had more naive CD4+ T cells, fewer expanded clones and increased TCR diversity, suggesting age selection. Observed TCR beta diversity per million T cells fell roughly linearly with age, and a significant reduction was already apparent by age approximately 40.

Reading from cysteine to phenylalanine, the CDR3 counts 16 amino acids. Solely the CDR3 DNA is kept, with 48 bases framed from the first base. Clipping removes 4 bases from V and 10 bases from J, with 19 as the unmatched junction base count. The germline V gene (reference sequence) provides CDR1 DFQATT and CDR2 SNEGSKA. This sequence was found in a woman aged 40 to 50 in good health. The chain is encoded by TRBV20-1 joined to TRBJ2-1; 7 bases in the junction line up with TRBD1. Specimen: blood. The CDR3 region: CSATNLKGAHDAEQFF. DNA sequence: TGCAGTGCTACAAACCTTAAGGGGGCTCACGACGCAGAGCAGTTCTTC.